The 8 T cell receptor beta chains listed next were all sequenced from one sample in a study of CD8 T cells in Susac syndrome (dated 2019 in TCRdb). The library was generated by the immunoSEQ multiplex PCR assay. RNA was extracted using the RNeasy kit, and roughly 0.5 to 1 microgram was reverse transcribed with random hexamers. TCRdb trimmed public reads at Q25 via fastp, called clones via MiXCR and kept in-frame beta chains. Rows with a matching CDR3 protein are joined into one entry that keeps the most common DNA and genes. This sample is represented by approximately 210,000 distinct CDR3 sequences; 95% of them were singletons. The top ten clones comprise 0.095% of the sample. Sequencing was carried out using CD4+ T cells from PBMCs. The receptors were gathered from a human donor with multiple sclerosis.

This clonotype showed up just once. This chain joins TRBV20-1 and TRBJ2-7, with D perhaps matching TRBD2 (6 bases). CDR3 length: 12 amino acids. Trimming left V 3 bases short and J 6 bases short, with 12 bases between. Per germline, CDR1 DFQATT and CDR2 SNEGSKA (reference sequence). DNA for the CDR3: TGCAGTGCTAGGGGGCTGGGGGGCGAGCAGTACTTC. Its translation is CSARGLGGEQYF.

J is TRBJ2-3 and V is TRBV23-1; no clear D. TRBV23-1 is an ORF; its function is uncertain. Trimming stripped 4 bases from V and 2 bases from J, with 10 bases between. The CDR3 covers 14 residues. This chain's CDR3 is CASSLRQNTDTQYF. The CDR3, as DNA: TGCGCCAGCAGTCTTCGTCAGAACACAGATACGCAGTATTTT.

J is TRBJ1-6 and V is TRBV14; D gene unclear. CDR1 is SGHDN and CDR2 is FVKESK in the germline V gene. The CDR3 contains 16 residues. The V end lost 1 base, the J end lost 7 bases, and 14 bases lay between the germline ends. CDR3 in amino acids: CASSQGLVVPNSPLHF. CDR3 in DNA: TGTGCCAGCAGCCAAGGCCTCGTGGTTCCCAATTCACCCCTCCACTTT.

This chain connects TRBV29-1 to TRBJ2-7; 9 bases line up with TRBD2. J gave up 4 bases and V 3 bases, and 7 bases lay outside the gene matches. Germline V gene data show CDR1 as SQVTM and CDR2 as ANQGSEA. The length of the CDR3 is 14 residues. CDR3 DNA sequence: TGCAGCGTTGATTTCCTAGCGGGATTGTACGAGCAGTACTTC. As protein: CSVDFLAGLYEQYF.

This sequence joins TRBV2 and TRBJ2-5, with TRBD2 identical over 15 bases. The J segment lost 5 bases and the V segment lost 5 bases, leaving 9 bases of the junction unmatched. The length of the CDR3 is 17 residues. The germline V gene has CDR1 SNHLY and CDR2 FYNNEI. CDR3 residues: CASSYPWTSGREETQYF. Written as DNA, the CDR3 is TGTGCCAGCAGTTATCCATGGACTAGCGGGAGGGAGGAGACCCAGTACTTC. The full variable domain, with the rest looked up from reference TRBV2 and TRBJ2-5, is EPEVTQTPSHQVTQMGQEVILRCVPISNHLYFYWYRQILGQKVEFLVSFYNNEISEKSEIFDDQFSVERPDGSNFTLKIRSTKLEDSAMYFCASSYPWTSGREETQYFGPGTRLLVL.

As for this clonotype: The germline gene is not matched at one end of the junction; a read error may be the cause. The chain has TRBV7-9 and TRBJ2-3; D is possibly TRBD1 (6 bases). Germline V lookup: CDR1 SEHNR, CDR2 FQNEAQ (reference sequence). The length of the CDR3 is 14 residues. DNA for the CDR3: TGTGCCAGCTGCTTGGGGGCGACAGCAGATACGCAGTATTTT. Residues: CASCLGATADTQYF.

This chain joins TRBV20-1 and TRBJ2-5, with a tentative D call TRBD2 (6 bases). The germline V and J ends were trimmed by 3 bases and 3 bases, with 11 bases remaining between them. This CDR3 region has 13 residues. Looked up from germline, CDR1 is DFQATT and CDR2 is SNEGSKA (reference sequence). The DNA of the CDR3 is TGCAGTGCTAGTGAAGGAGGGGAAGAGACCCAGTACTTC. Translating gives CSASEGGEETQYF.

The V call is TRBV20-1, the J call TRBJ2-1, with D perhaps TRBD1 (5 bases). This CDR3 contains 11 residues. Germline V lookup: CDR1 DFQATT, CDR2 SNEGSKA (reference sequence). The germline V and J ends were trimmed by 0 bases and 15 bases, with 12 bases remaining between them. The CDR3 region has the DNA TGCAGTGCTAGAGATCGCCAGGGCTCGTTCTTC. It encodes CSARDRQGSFF.